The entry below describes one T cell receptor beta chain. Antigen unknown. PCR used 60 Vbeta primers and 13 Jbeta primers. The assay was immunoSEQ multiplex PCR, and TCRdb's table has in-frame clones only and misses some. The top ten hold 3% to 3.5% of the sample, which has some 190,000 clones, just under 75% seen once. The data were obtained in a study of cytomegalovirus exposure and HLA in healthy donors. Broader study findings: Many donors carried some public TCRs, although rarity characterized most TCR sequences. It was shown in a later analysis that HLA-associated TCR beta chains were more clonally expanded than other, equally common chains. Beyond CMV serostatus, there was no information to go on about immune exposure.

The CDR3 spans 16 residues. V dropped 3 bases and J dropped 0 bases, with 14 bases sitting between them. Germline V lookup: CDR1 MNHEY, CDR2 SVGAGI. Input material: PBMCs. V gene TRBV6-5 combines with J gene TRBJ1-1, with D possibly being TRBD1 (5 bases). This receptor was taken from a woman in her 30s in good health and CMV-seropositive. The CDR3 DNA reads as TGTGCCAGCAGTTATAAGGGGATACGTATGAACACTGAAGCTTTCTTT. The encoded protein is CASSYKGIRMNTEAFF.